A single sample gave rise to the 17 T cell receptor beta chains below, sequenced in a study of blood T cells in healthy people across ages. Combining a sample-barcoded 5' primer with a J-beta primer mix, a second PCR ran for about 6 to 11 cycles. TCRdb recomputed calls from the 5' RACE reads with MiXCR, one row per CDR3 protein. Seen here are about 1,500,000 distinct CDR3 sequences, about 40% observed once, and the top ten hold 7% to 9%. Material for sequencing was blood. These receptors were obtained from a young woman in good health.

The chain combines TRBV29-1 with TRBJ2-7; unclear D gene. This CDR3 region has 12 residues. Trimming removed 2 bases from V and 3 bases from J, with 8 bases in between. Germline V lookup: CDR1 SQVTM, CDR2 ANQGSEA. CDR3 nucleotides: TGCAGCGTTGAATTGGGCGTCTACGAGCAGTACTTC. This encodes CSVELGVYEQYF.

Here the CDR3 DNA reads TGTGCCAGCAGTGAGGGAGGGACTTCGTACTTC. Amino acids: CASSEGGTSYF. The rearrangement links TRBV2 to TRBJ2-4; 7 positions match TRBD2. The germline gives CDR1 SNHLY, CDR2 FYNNEI. CDR3 length equals 11 residues. J lost 15 bases, V lost 3 bases, and 5 bases had no gene match.

This clonotype was counted between two and nine times. CDR3 loop: CASSPSPAKRFSYEQYF. The CDR3 DNA reads as TGTGCCAGCAGTCCGTCCCCAGCTAAACGGTTCTCCTACGAGCAGTACTTC. V and J are TRBV28 and TRBJ2-7; no firm D call. Trimming left V 5 bases short and J 0 bases short, with 20 bases between. CDR1 and CDR2 (germline): MDHEN, SYDVKM. The CDR3 covers 17 residues. Looking up the rest from reference TRBV28 and TRBJ2-7 gives the full variable domain: DVKVTQSSRYLVKRTGEKVFLECVQDMDHENMFWYRQDPGLGLRLIYFSYDVKMKEKGDIPEGYSVSREKKERFSLILESASTNQTSMYLCASSPSPAKRFSYEQYFGPGTRLTVT.

The CDR3 loop reads CASSQETSGSWADTQYF. The CDR3 nucleotides are TGCGCCAGCAGCCAGGAGACTAGCGGGAGTTGGGCAGATACGCAGTATTTT. This rearrangement joins TRBV4-1 to TRBJ2-3; 12 nucleotides align to TRBD2. Germline values: CDR1 MGHRA, CDR2 YSYEKL. The CDR3 covers 17 residues. V shed 3 bases, J shed 4 bases, and the junction held 8 bases outside the gene matches.

This rearrangement joins TRBV9 to TRBJ2-3; weak D call: TRBD2 (5 bases). Trimming stripped 3 bases from V and 4 bases from J, with 12 bases between. The CDR3 spans 14 residues. Looked up from germline, CDR1 is SGDLS and CDR2 is YYNGEE. The CDR3 is CASSAVGVADTQYF. For the CDR3, the DNA is TGTGCCAGCAGCGCAGTCGGGGTAGCAGATACGCAGTATTTT.

This chain links TRBV4-1 with TRBJ1-1, with TRBD1 as a possible D gene (5 bases). This CDR3 comprises 15 residues. V was shortened by 0 bases and J by 11 bases, with 19 bases between the two germline ends. Germline CDR1 and CDR2: MGHRA and YSYEKL. The CDR3 region is CASSQDGAQPRGAFF. CDR3 DNA: TGCGCCAGCAGCCAAGATGGGGCGCAACCAAGAGGGGCTTTCTTT.

The V gene is TRBV6-5, the J gene TRBJ1-2, with 7 bases fitting TRBD1. The CDR3 contains 15 residues. Looked up from germline, CDR1 is MNHEY and CDR2 is SVGAGI. Trimming cost V 2 bases and J 1 base; bases outside gene matches: 4. CDR3 DNA: TGTGCCAGCAGTTACGGGGGGGACAGTAACTATGGCTACACCTTC. Protein sequence: CASSYGGDSNYGYTF.

This clonotype was recorded at least ten times. The genes are TRBV11-2 and TRBJ2-5; D call uncertain. CDR1 and CDR2 (germline): SGHAT, FQNNGV. CDR3 length: 15 residues. V was pared by 4 bases and J by 2 bases, with 14 bases between. The CDR3 coding sequence is TGTGCCAGCAGCTCATTGGACGGACGGCAAGAGACCCAGTACTTC. Its protein is CASSSLDGRQETQYF.

The V and J genes are TRBV12-3 or TRBV12-4 and TRBJ1-1; D not certain. The CDR3 totals 12 residues. Trimming left V 6 bases short and J 4 bases short, with 9 bases between. In DNA form, the CDR3 reads TGTGCCAGCAGGGGAAGGACCACTGAAGCTTTCTTT. Translation gives CASRGRTTEAFF.

This chain links TRBV20-1 with TRBJ2-1; 7 bases are a match to TRBD2. The CDR3 spans 16 residues. After removal of 0 bases from V and 1 base from J, the junction contained 6 bases not matched to a gene. Germline V lookup: CDR1 DFQATT, CDR2 SNEGSKA (reference sequence). The CDR3 DNA follows: TGCAGTGCTAGAGATCGTGGCGGGAGTTCCTACAATGAGCAGTTCTTC. The encoded protein is CSARDRGGSSYNEQFF.

The gene calls are TRBV20-1 and TRBJ2-5; 10 nucleotides line up with TRBD2. Germline CDR1 DFQATT, CDR2 SNEGSKA (reference sequence). With 6 bases clipped from V and 11 bases from J, the junction kept 6 bases outside the gene matches. CDR3 length: 11 residues. The CDR3 nucleotides read TGCAGTGCACTAGCGGGGATTGAGCAGTACTTC. Translated, it gives CSALAGIEQYF.

CDR3 residues: CASSQDLPGAVADTQYF. DNA for the CDR3: TGCGCCAGCAGCCAAGATCTCCCGGGGGCAGTGGCAGATACGCAGTATTTT. The chain employs TRBV4-1 and TRBJ2-3, with D perhaps matching TRBD1 or TRBD2 (6 bases each). CDR1 is MGHRA, CDR2 YSYEKL, per germline. This CDR3 is built from 17 residues. V was clipped by 0 bases and J by 4 bases, with 17 bases between them.

In its sample, this clonotype was seen a few times. This chain uses TRBV20-1 with TRBJ2-4; no firm D call. This CDR3 region has 13 residues. V was cut by 3 bases and J by 4 bases, with 10 bases left in between. Per the germline V gene, CDR1 is DFQATT and CDR2 is SNEGSKA (reference sequence). This chain's CDR3 is CSASSLIKNIQYF. The CDR3 DNA reads as TGCAGTGCTAGTTCGCTGATTAAAAACATTCAGTACTTC.

This clonotype was detected ten times or more. The chain uses TRBV27 and TRBJ2-1, with D possibly matching TRBD2 (6 bases). This CDR3 is 15 amino acids long. The germline gives CDR1 MNHEY, CDR2 SMNVEV (reference sequence). V lost 3 bases and J lost 0, with 9 bases in between. CDR3 sequence (DNA): TGTGCCAGCAGTTTCGTCGGGAGCTCCTACAATGAGCAGTTCTTC. Its protein product is CASSFVGSSYNEQFF.

A remark on this clonotype: Germline is not matched at one junction end, which may reflect a read error. The chain links TRBV12-3 or TRBV12-4 to TRBJ2-3; TRBD1 might be the D (6 bases). The CDR3 extends over 15 amino acids. The CDR3 loop reads CASTLQGGVTDTQYF. In DNA, the CDR3 is TGTGCCAGCACTTTACAGGGTGGGGTAACAGATACGCAGTATTTT.

The chain has TRBV30 and TRBJ1-2, with TRBD1 as a possible D gene (5 bases). Looked up from germline, CDR1 is GTSNPN and CDR2 is SVGIG (reference sequence). V gave up 5 bases and J gave up 7 bases, with 17 bases separating them. CDR3 length: 13 residues. The CDR3 DNA is TGTGCCTGGTCGCAAAGGGGTCTTGGTGGCTACACCTTC. Translation gives CAWSQRGLGGYTF.

The chain recombines TRBV6-5 with TRBJ2-1; 11 bases line up with TRBD2. Germline CDR1 reads MNHEY; CDR2 reads SVGAGI. The CDR3 has 16 residues. V lost 5 bases to trimming and J lost 3 bases; unmatched junction nucleotides: 6. Here the CDR3 DNA reads TGTGCCAGCAGTACCACTAGCGGGGGACACTACAATGAGCAGTTCTTC. Residues: CASSTTSGGHYNEQFF.